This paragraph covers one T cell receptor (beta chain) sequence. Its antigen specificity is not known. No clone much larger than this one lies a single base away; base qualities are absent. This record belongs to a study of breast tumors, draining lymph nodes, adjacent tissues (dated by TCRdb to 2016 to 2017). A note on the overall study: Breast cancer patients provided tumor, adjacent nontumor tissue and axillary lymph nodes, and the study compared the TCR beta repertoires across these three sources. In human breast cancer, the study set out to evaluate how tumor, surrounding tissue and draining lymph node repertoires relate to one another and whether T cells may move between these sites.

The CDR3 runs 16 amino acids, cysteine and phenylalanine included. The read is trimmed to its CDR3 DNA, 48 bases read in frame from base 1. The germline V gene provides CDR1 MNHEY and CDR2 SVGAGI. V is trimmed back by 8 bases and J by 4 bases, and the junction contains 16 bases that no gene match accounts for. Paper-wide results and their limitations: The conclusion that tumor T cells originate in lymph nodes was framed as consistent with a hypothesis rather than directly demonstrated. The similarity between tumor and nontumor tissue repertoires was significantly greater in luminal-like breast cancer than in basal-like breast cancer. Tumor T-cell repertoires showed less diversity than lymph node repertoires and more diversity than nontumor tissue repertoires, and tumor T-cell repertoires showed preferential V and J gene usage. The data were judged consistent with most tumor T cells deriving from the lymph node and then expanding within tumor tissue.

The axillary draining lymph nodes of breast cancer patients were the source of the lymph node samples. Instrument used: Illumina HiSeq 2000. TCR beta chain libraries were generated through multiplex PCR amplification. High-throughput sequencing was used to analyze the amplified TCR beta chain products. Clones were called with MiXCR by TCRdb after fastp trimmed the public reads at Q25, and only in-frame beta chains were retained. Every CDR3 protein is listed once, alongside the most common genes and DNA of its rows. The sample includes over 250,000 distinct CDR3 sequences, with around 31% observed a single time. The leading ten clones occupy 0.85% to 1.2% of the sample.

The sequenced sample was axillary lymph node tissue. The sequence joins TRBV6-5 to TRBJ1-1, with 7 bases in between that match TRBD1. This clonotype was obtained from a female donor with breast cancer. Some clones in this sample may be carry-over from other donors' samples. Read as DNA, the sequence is TGTGCCAGCCATCGGGGGGGGAGGGGGCTGATCACTGAAGCTTTCTTT. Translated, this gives CASHRGGRGLITEAFF.